This TCR beta chain was recorded in a study of blood T cell repertoires in COVID-19 (TCRdb year 2020). Describing the broader study: Samples covering the acute and convalescent phases of COVID-19 were provided by collaborators in the United States, Italy and Spain. Where available, HLA class I and class II types were obtained from metadata supplied by the sample provider rather than from assay-based typing. The repertoires were released in a freely available public database intended as a resource for research on the immune response to SARS-CoV-2. Subjects who had been exposed to COVID-19, were actively infected with it, or had recovered from it provided the deeply sampled blood TCRbeta repertoires that made up the dataset. The prospective study material was composed of cDNA or gDNA derived from T cells, B-cell-depleted T cells, or PBMCs. The samples were drawn from the first 160 participants of the ongoing ImmuneRACE study and from 1,254 subjects provided by 6 global collaborators. The sample metadata nearly always contained a de-identified subject ID, COVID-19 status, age in years and sex.

The collaborating institutions used their own protocols to collect whole blood in K2EDTA tubes. Collaborator samples were shipped for TCRbeta analysis as frozen whole blood, isolated PBMCs, or DNA extracted from either sample type. In regard to this clone: Its antigen is unknown. No much larger clone exists at a distance of one base, and base qualities are not known.

The immunoSEQ Assay, a bias-controlled multiplex PCR, was used to amplify TCRbeta CDR3 regions from genomic DNA. Processing in the source paper ran as follows. The number of nucleated cells in each sample was estimated by amplification of reference gene primers within the assay. To quantify the absolute abundance of each unique TCRbeta CDR3 rearrangement, sequence reads were collapsed and filtered. For each sample, productive Simpson clonality was calculated as the square root of Simpson's diversity index across productive rearrangements. TCRdb holds this immuneACCESS table with in-frame rearrangements only. Some clones are missing; in checked studies, unresolved V genes explain under half, and the rest has no known cause. The V and J calls and clone size were taken over from that table, and D and trimming were inferred from the DNA. The sample profile shows 180,000 or so clones; around 85% of them were found once. The ten largest clones take up roughly 7.7% of the sample.

Its CDR3 holds 11 amino acids, cysteine through phenylalanine. The only DNA kept is the CDR3, 33 bases in frame from the first base. From a lookup of the germline V gene, CDR1 and CDR2 are SNHLY and FYNNEI. V is shortened by 2 bases, J by 4 bases, and the region joining them spans 2 bases. Paper-wide results and their limitations: Clinical and demographic metadata were provided uncurated, with the amount varying by source and participant.

The rearrangement combines TRBV2 with TRBJ1-2; too little of a D gene remains to name it. Sequenced sample: peripheral blood. The sequence was obtained from a woman aged 60-75 years with acute or convalescent COVID-19. The CDR3 protein is CASSERYGYTF. The bases are TGTGCCAGCAGTGAACGCTATGGCTACACCTTC. When the CDR3 is completed using the reference TRBV2 and TRBJ1-2 genes on either side, the full variable domain is EPEVTQTPSHQVTQMGQEVILRCVPISNHLYFYWYRQILGQKVEFLVSFYNNEISEKSEIFDDQFSVERPDGSNFTLKIRSTKLEDSAMYFCASSERYGYTFGSGTRLTVV.